This TCR beta chain was obtained from a study of naive and memory T cell subsets. Study-level findings and limits: Over 85% of naive TCR sequences appeared only once, unlike memory subsets.

Four subsets defined by CD45RA and CD27 were sorted after CD3, CD4, CD8 and live/dead staining. Both TRBC1 and TRBC2 were covered by a beta constant-region primer of two equimolar oligonucleotides. MiXCR, run by TCRdb on the UMI-ligation and nested PCR reads, gives a single entry per CDR3 protein. The sample comprises around 160,000 distinct CDR3 sequences, 15% to 20% of which are singletons, and just over 0.14% rests with the top ten. V lost 4 bases to trimming and J lost 4 bases; unmatched junction nucleotides: 5. Germline V gene lookup returns CDR1 SQVTM and CDR2 ANQGSEA. This CDR3 has 15 residues. This clonotype was counted between two and nine times. Its antigen is unidentified.

The sample consisted of naive CD4+ T cells from blood. The receptor comes from a human donor in good health. The V and J genes are TRBV29-1 and TRBJ2-5; TRBD2 aligns across 14 bases. CDR3 region: CSVGLAGGVGETQYF. DNA for the CDR3: TGCAGCGTTGGACTAGCGGGAGGGGTAGGAGAGACCCAGTACTTC.